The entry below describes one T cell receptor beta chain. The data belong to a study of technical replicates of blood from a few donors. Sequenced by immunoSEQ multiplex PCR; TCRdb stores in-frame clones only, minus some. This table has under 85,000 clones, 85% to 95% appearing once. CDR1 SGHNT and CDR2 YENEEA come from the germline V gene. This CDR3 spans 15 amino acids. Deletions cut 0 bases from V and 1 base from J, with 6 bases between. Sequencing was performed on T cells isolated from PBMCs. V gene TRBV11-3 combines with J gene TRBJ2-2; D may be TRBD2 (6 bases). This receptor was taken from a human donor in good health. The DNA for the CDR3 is TGTGCCAGCAGCTTAGAGGGGGGGAACACCGGGGAGCTGTTTTTT. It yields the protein CASSLEGGNTGELFF.